The 23 T cell receptor beta chains below all came from one sample that was sequenced in a study of T cells in women clearing cervical HPV infection (dated by TCRdb to about 2018). Receptor amplification or capture employed the immunoSEQ multiplex PCR assay. Held by TCRdb, this immuneACCESS table contains in-frame sequences only and omits some clones. Under half of the omission traces to an unresolved V gene where checked; the cause of the rest is unknown. The table of this sample itemizes 23,000 or so clones. The ten largest clones take up less than 3.5% of the sample. Sequencing was performed on blood buffy coat. The receptor set was obtained from a woman aged 18-69 years with a cervical HPV16 infection that either progressed to CIN3+ or cleared (not recorded which).

For this clone: The missing CDR3 end, 3 residues past where the read stops, is filled in from the germline J gene. V and J are TRBV2 and TRBJ2-1; 8 bases line up with TRBD1. This CDR3 contains 12 residues. Losses at the gene ends were 4 bases for V and 8 bases for J; bases not matched to a gene: 1. Germline assignment: CDR1 SNHLY and CDR2 FYNNEI. The covered CDR3 bases are TGTGCCAGCAGTGCGACAGGGGATGAG. Its protein is CASSATGDE. The CDR3 as a whole reads CASSATGDEQFF. Filled out from reference TRBV2 and TRBJ2-1, the complete variable domain reads EPEVTQTPSHQVTQMGQEVILRCVPISNHLYFYWYRQILGQKVEFLVSFYNNEISEKSEIFDDQFSVERPDGSNFTLKIRSTKLEDSAMYFCASSATGDEQFFGPGTRLTVL.

Points on this clone: Sequencing ends 3 residues short of the CDR3 end; the germline J gene provides the rest. The rearrangement links TRBV29-1 to TRBJ2-1; D perhaps matches TRBD1 (6 bases). Germline lookup yields CDR1 SQVTM and CDR2 ANQGSEA. V was cut by 4 bases and J by 9 bases, with 16 bases left in between. CDR3 size: 13 residues. The CDR3 loop is CSVGTGTASEQFF. The part of the CDR3 DNA that was read is TGCAGCGTTGGAACAGGGACGGCCAGTGAG.

As for this clone: The missing CDR3 end, 3 residues past where the read stops, is filled in from the germline J gene. The rearrangement links TRBV13 to TRBJ1-2, with D perhaps matching TRBD1 (5 bases). The CDR3 is made up of 16 amino acids. V shed 3 bases and J shed 4 bases, with 18 bases lying between them. The germline V gene encodes CDR1 PRHDT and CDR2 FYEKMQ (reference sequence). The CDR3 here is CASSFPPPTVSYGYTF. CDR3 bases read: TGTGCCAGCAGCTTCCCACCACCGACAGTCAGCTATGGC.

Concerning this clone: Read coverage stops 3 residues before the CDR3 terminus; the germline J gene supplies the remainder. The same CDR3 arises from other DNA sequences in this sample as well. This rearrangement joins TRBV5-4 to TRBJ1-2; 7 nucleotides match TRBD1. Trimming cost V 4 bases and J 7 bases; bases outside gene matches: 7. This CDR3 has 13 amino acids. The germline V gene has CDR1 SGHNT and CDR2 YYREEE (reference sequence). The DNA read from the CDR3 is TGTGCCAGCAGCCCTGACAGGGAGCTTGGC. It codes for CASSPDRELG. The entire CDR3 sequence reads CASSPDRELGYTF.

As concerns this clone: The read ends 3 residues early relative to the CDR3; the germline J gene fills the gap. This sequence joins TRBV7-2 and TRBJ1-1, with D hard to call. The CDR3 runs to 14 residues. The V end lost 7 bases, the J end lost 4 bases, and 16 bases lay between the germline ends. The V gene's germline CDR1 is SGHTA and CDR2 FQGNSA. The CDR3 DNA, read in part, is TGTGCCAGCAAACTTGAATTTTGGTTCACTGAA. This codes for CASKLEFWFTE. The CDR3, in full, reads CASKLEFWFTEAFF.

As regards this clone: With the read ending 3 residues before the CDR3 end, the germline J gene is used to fill in that end. The gene calls are TRBV20-1 and TRBJ2-5; 9 bases line up with TRBD2. With 0 bases clipped from V and 4 bases from J, the junction kept 12 bases outside the gene matches. Germline V lookup: CDR1 DFQATT, CDR2 SNEGSKA (reference sequence). CDR3 length: 17 residues. CDR3 loop: CSARDPSGNRVVETQYF. The DNA read from the CDR3 is TGCAGTGCTAGAGACCCTAGCGGGAATAGGGTGGTAGAGACC.

For this clone: The read stops 3 residues short of the end of the CDR3; the missing end is completed from the germline J gene. The rearrangement links TRBV2 to TRBJ1-6; D is possibly TRBD1 (6 bases). The CDR3 runs 14 residues. V shed 4 bases and J shed 6 bases, with 10 bases lying between them. Germline V gene lookup returns CDR1 SNHLY and CDR2 FYNNEI. The CDR3 protein is CASSGQASNSPLHF. CDR3 DNA (partial): TGTGCCAGCAGTGGACAGGCGTCTAATTCACCC.

In the case of this clone: The CDR3 goes on 3 residues after the read ends, and that part is filled in from the germline J gene. This sequence joins TRBV7-2 and TRBJ2-3; 7 positions agree with TRBD2. Germline V lookup: CDR1 SGHTA, CDR2 FQGNSA. This CDR3 region has 15 residues. V shed 2 bases and J 2 bases; nucleotides not matched to a gene: 4. The CDR3 spells CASSLSGVITDTQYF. Partial CDR3 DNA: TGTGCCAGCAGCTTAAGCGGGGTAATCACAGATACG. Drawing the rest from reference TRBV7-2 and TRBJ2-3, the complete variable domain is GAGVSQSPSNKVTEKGKDVELRCDPISGHTALYWYRQSLGQGLEFLIYFQGNSAPDKSGLPSDRFSAERTGGSVSTLTIQRTQQEDSAVYLCASSLSGVITDTQYFGPGTRLTVL.

With regard to this clone: The CDR3 extends 3 residues past the end of the read, so its final part is completed from the germline J gene. The gene calls are TRBV5-4 and TRBJ2-1, with TRBD1 matching 9 bases. The length of the CDR3 is 15 residues. From germline, CDR1 is SGHNT and CDR2 YYREEE (reference sequence). Trimming removed 5 bases from V and 7 bases from J; junction bases left unmatched: 10. CDR3: CASSHGGQGRNEQFF. The CDR3 DNA, read in part, is TGTGCCAGCAGTCACGGGGGACAGGGAAGGAATGAG. Supplemented by reference TRBV5-4 and TRBJ2-1, the full variable domain reads ETGVTQSPTHLIKTRGQQVTLRCSSQSGHNTVSWYQQALGQGPQFIFQYYREEENGRGNFPPRFSGLQFPNYSSELNVNALELDDSALYLCASSHGGQGRNEQFFGPGTRLTVL.

A remark on this clone: The read stops 3 residues short of the end of the CDR3; the missing end is completed from the germline J gene. This rearrangement joins TRBV11-2 to TRBJ2-5; tentatively, D is TRBD1 (6 bases). With 3 bases removed from V and 5 bases from J, the gap between germline ends came to 10 bases. Germline V gene lookup returns CDR1 SGHAT and CDR2 FQNNGV. This CDR3 is 13 amino acids long. The sequenced CDR3 bases are TGTGCCAGCAGCTTCGGACAGCGGGAGACC. As protein: CASSFGQRET. The whole CDR3 sequence reads CASSFGQRETQYF.

As to this clone: The DNA ends 3 residues before the CDR3 does, and the rest of the CDR3 is filled in from the germline J gene. The chain joins TRBV2 to TRBJ1-2; D may be TRBD1 (5 bases). V was clipped by 7 bases and J by 4 bases, with 13 bases between them. Looked up from germline, CDR1 is SNHLY and CDR2 is FYNNEI. The CDR3 contains 13 residues. CDR3 bases read: TGTGCCAGCATGATCGCAGGGCCCTATGGC. It yields the protein CASMIAGPYG. The entire CDR3 reads CASMIAGPYGYTF.

As regards this clone: The junction and the germline gene differ at one end; a read error may be behind it. The read finishes 3 residues shy of the CDR3 end, and the germline J gene is used to complete it. Distinct nucleotide sequences in the sample also encode this CDR3. V usage is TRBV2 and J usage is TRBJ1-3; the match to TRBD1 covers 9 bases. In germline, CDR1 is SNHLY, CDR2 FYNNEI. This CDR3 contains 18 residues. The CDR3 region is CASSEVWTGVRSGNTIYF. The covered CDR3 bases are TGTGCCAGCAGTGAAGTTTGGACAGGGGTTCGTTCTGGAAACACT. Full variable domain (missing parts from reference TRBV2 and TRBJ1-3): EPEVTQTPSHQVTQMGQEVILRCVPISNHLYFYWYRQILGQKVEFLVSFYNNEISEKSEIFDDQFSVERPDGSNFTLKIRSTKLEDSAMYFCASSEVWTGVRSGNTIYFGEGSWLTVV.

Concerning this clone: The observed sequence ends 3 residues before the CDR3 terminus, with the missing tail filled in from the germline J gene. The chain joins TRBV2 to TRBJ2-2; TRBD1 might be the D (6 bases). The CDR3 consists of 13 residues. Germline V gives CDR1 SNHLY, CDR2 FYNNEI. CDR3 sequence: CASSDPDSQALFF. CDR3 DNA, as far as it was read: TGTGCCAGCAGTGATCCGGACAGTCAGGCG.

Concerning this clone: Coverage ceases 3 residues before the CDR3 finishes, and the germline J gene fills in the end. The gene calls are TRBV7-9 and TRBJ2-5; TRBD1 matches at 7 bases. CDR3 size: 15 residues. V was clipped by 5 bases and J by 2 bases; unmatched bases: 8. Per germline, CDR1 SEHNR and CDR2 FQNEAQ (reference sequence). Partial CDR3 DNA: TGTGCCAGCAGCCCCCGGGACAGATTACAAGAGACC. Amino acid sequence: CASSPRDRLQET. The whole CDR3 protein reads CASSPRDRLQETQYF.

As to this clone: The CDR3 is cut off 3 residues early in the read; its end comes from the germline J gene. The genes are TRBV14 and TRBJ2-7, with 8 bases fitting TRBD1. CDR1 is SGHDN, CDR2 FVKESK, per germline. V lost 7 bases, J lost 4 bases, and 6 bases stayed unmatched. The CDR3 consists of 13 residues. CDR3 sequence: CASKGQGAYEQYF. The sequenced CDR3 bases are TGTGCCAGCAAGGGGCAGGGGGCTTACGAG.

Notes on this clone: The missing CDR3 end, 3 residues past where the read stops, is filled in from the germline J gene. This sequence joins TRBV2 and TRBJ1-4; D unclear. V was shortened by 6 bases and J by 6 bases, with 14 bases between the two germline ends. The CDR3 extends over 14 amino acids. In germline, CDR1 is SNHLY, CDR2 FYNNEI. The CDR3 loop reads CASREGRPDEKLFF. The part of the CDR3 DNA that was read is TGTGCCAGCAGAGAGGGCCGCCCGGATGAAAAA. Full variable domain (outside the CDR3, taken from reference TRBV2 and TRBJ1-4): EPEVTQTPSHQVTQMGQEVILRCVPISNHLYFYWYRQILGQKVEFLVSFYNNEISEKSEIFDDQFSVERPDGSNFTLKIRSTKLEDSAMYFCASREGRPDEKLFFGSGTQLSVL.

A remark on this clone: The CDR3 goes on 3 residues after the read ends, and that part is filled in from the germline J gene. The V call is TRBV7-9, the J call TRBJ1-1; no clear D gene. Germline lookup yields CDR1 SEHNR and CDR2 FQNEAQ (reference sequence). The V gene lost 1 base and the J gene lost 6 bases, with 9 bases spanning the gap. The CDR3 is made up of 13 amino acids. CDR3 DNA, as far as it was read: TGTGCCAGCAGCTTAGTTGGAGGGCCTGAA. Translated: CASSLVGGPE. The full CDR3 reads CASSLVGGPEAFF. The entire variable domain, with the rest obtained from reference TRBV7-9 and TRBJ1-1, is as follows: DTGVSQNPRHKITKRGQNVTFRCDPISEHNRLYWYRQTLGQGPEFLTYFQNEAQLEKSRLLSDRFSAERPKGSFSTLEIQRTEQGDSAMYLCASSLVGGPEAFFGQGTRLTVV.

This clone is classed as medium-sized by frequency. The missing CDR3 end, 3 residues past where the read stops, is filled in from the germline J gene. The rearrangement uses TRBV11-2 and TRBJ2-3; no reliable D call. Trimming took 5 bases from V and 0 from J, leaving 3 bases between them. The V gene's germline CDR1 is SGHAT and CDR2 FQNNGV. This CDR3 has 12 amino acids. The sequenced CDR3 bases are TGTGCCAGCAGCCAGAGCACAGATACG. It specifies CASSQSTDT. The CDR3 reads in full as CASSQSTDTQYF.

To note about this clone: The read ends 3 residues before the CDR3 terminus; that terminus is restored from the germline J gene. This chain connects TRBV13 to TRBJ1-1; a possible D gene is TRBD1 (6 bases). The germline V and J ends were trimmed by 0 bases and 2 bases, with 25 bases remaining between them. CDR1 PRHDT and CDR2 FYEKMQ come from the germline V gene (reference sequence). The CDR3 extends over 20 amino acids. The CDR3 loop is CASSLGLAWGAGVSNTEAFF. CDR3 bases read: TGTGCCAGCAGCTTAGGCCTAGCATGGGGCGCAGGGGTTAGTAACACTGAA.

About this clone: The sequence runs out 3 residues before the end of the CDR3; the remainder is reconstructed from the germline J gene. The chain recombines TRBV11-2 with TRBJ1-3; D call uncertain. Germline CDR1 reads SGHAT; CDR2 reads FQNNGV. There are 15 residues in the CDR3. V lost 2 bases to trimming and J lost 6 bases, with 14 bases between them. The CDR3: CASSLLFVAANTIYF. The CDR3 DNA, read in part, is TGTGCCAGCAGCTTATTGTTTGTGGCGGCAAACACC. Full variable domain (rest looked up from reference TRBV11-2 and TRBJ1-3): EAGVAQSPRYKIIEKRQSVAFWCNPISGHATLYWYQQILGQGPKLLIQFQNNGVVDDSQLPKDRFSAERLKGVDSTLKIQPAKLEDSAVYLCASSLLFVAANTIYFGEGSWLTVV.

On this clone itself: The read ends 3 residues early relative to the CDR3; the germline J gene fills the gap. The chain links TRBV20-1 to TRBJ2-2, with 7 positions matching TRBD1. Germline loops: CDR1 DFQATT, CDR2 SNEGSKA (reference sequence). This CDR3 is built from 15 residues. CDR3 in amino acids: CSARVRDKGANVLFF. Incomplete CDR3 DNA: TGCAGTGCTAGAGTGCGAGACAAGGGGGCCAACGTG.

CDR3 DNA, as far as it was read: TGTGCCAGCAGCTTGCACGGGTACAATCAGCCC. It specifies CASSLHGYNQP. The whole CDR3 protein is CASSLHGYNQPQHF. V and J are TRBV11-2 and TRBJ1-5; D not certain. The CDR3 is cut off 3 residues early in the read; its end comes from the germline J gene. This CDR3 comprises 14 residues. Trimming shortened V by 3 bases and J by 3 bases, and 9 bases separated the two germline ends. Germline V gene lookup returns CDR1 SGHAT and CDR2 FQNNGV.

Comment on this clone: From the germline J gene comes the end of the CDR3, since the read stops 3 residues before it. The gene calls are TRBV12-5 and TRBJ2-3, with 7 nucleotides matching TRBD2. CDR1 and CDR2 from the germline V gene are LGHNT and FRNRAP. CDR3 length: 13 residues. Here the CDR3 reads CASGSSGQETQYF. CDR3 bases read: TGTGCTAGTGGTTCTAGCGGCCAAGAGACG. Filled out from reference TRBV12-5 and TRBJ2-3, the complete variable domain reads DARVTQTPRHKVTEMGQEVTMRCQPILGHNTVFWYRQTMMQGLELLAYFRNRAPLDDSGMPKDRFSAEMPDATLATLKIQPSEPRDSAVYFCASGSSGQETQYFGPGTRLTVL.